This T cell receptor beta chain was recorded in a study of OX40 agonist ivuxolimab in advanced cancers. About the research overall: Six ivuxolimab dose levels, 0.01 to 10 mg/kg, were given intravenously every 2 weeks.

Some clones are missing from TCRdb's copy, which holds only in-frame ones; the method was immunoSEQ multiplex PCR. The table records 60,000 to 70,000 clones, approximately 78% of them present only once. Remarks on this clone: This specimen includes other DNA sequences encoding the same CDR3.

Germline V gives CDR1 KGHSH, CDR2 LQKENI. V was pared by 0 bases and J by 1 base, with 6 bases between. This CDR3 has 14 residues. This specimen was CD4+ or CD8+ T cells sorted from blood, taken in a trial of the OX40 agonist ivuxolimab. The chain couples TRBV18 to TRBJ1-2; D not certain. This sequence originates from an adult with an advanced solid tumor such as melanoma, head and neck, liver or kidney cancer. The CDR3 DNA sequence: TGTGCCAGCTCACCACCAGTTTATAACTATGGCTACACCTTC. Translated, it gives CASSPPVYNYGYTF.